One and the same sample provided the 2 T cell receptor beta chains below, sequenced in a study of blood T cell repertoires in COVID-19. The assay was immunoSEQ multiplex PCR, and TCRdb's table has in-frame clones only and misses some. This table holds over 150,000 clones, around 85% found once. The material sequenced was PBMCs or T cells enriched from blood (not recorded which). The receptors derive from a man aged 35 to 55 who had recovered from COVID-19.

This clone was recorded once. The CDR3 spells CSVAIGTGGSYEQYF. CDR3 nucleotides: TGCAGCGTTGCTATCGGGACAGGGGGTTCCTACGAGCAGTACTTC. V and J are TRBV29-1 and TRBJ2-7, with 11 positions matching TRBD1. The ends lost 4 bases at V and 1 base at J; junction bases unmatched: 6. Germline V CDR1 and CDR2: SQVTM, ANQGSEA. The CDR3 length is 15 residues.

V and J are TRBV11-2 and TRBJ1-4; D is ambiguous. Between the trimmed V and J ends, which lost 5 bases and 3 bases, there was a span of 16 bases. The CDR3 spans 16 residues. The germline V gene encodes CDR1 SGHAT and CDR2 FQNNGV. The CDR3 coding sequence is TGTGCCAGCAGCCCCCGGGCCGGGGAAGCTAATGAAAAACTGTTTTTT. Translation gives CASSPRAGEANEKLFF.